Each of the 10 T cell receptor beta chains below was sequenced from the same sample in a study of T cells in Graves' hyperthyroidism and ophthalmopathy. RNA transcripts yielded amplified TCR beta CDR3 regions. The HTBI set primed first-round TCR CDR3 RT-PCR. TCRdb called the multiplex PCR reads again in MiXCR, with one record for every CDR3 protein. This table has around 600,000 distinct CDR3 sequences, around a sixth appearing once. Sample: blood. The receptors derive from a woman in her 30s with Graves' hyperthyroidism.

This sequence joins TRBV28 and TRBJ1-2; D may be TRBD1 (5 bases). The CDR3 spans 12 residues. In germline, CDR1 is MDHEN, CDR2 SYDVKM. Trimming stripped 3 bases from V and 12 bases from J, with 14 bases between. DNA for the CDR3: TGTGCCAGCAGTTTTGTAAAGGGGCGAAACACCTTC. This codes for CASSFVKGRNTF.

This clonotype was seen many times. The chain joins TRBV12-3 or TRBV12-4 to TRBJ2-7; D perhaps matches TRBD2 (5 bases). CDR3 length: 15 residues. Trimming left V 5 bases short and J 2 bases short, with 16 bases between. CDR3 bases: TGTGCCAGCAGTCCCCTCCTCAGGACTCCCTACGAGCAGTACTTC. Its translation: CASSPLLRTPYEQYF.

This clonotype occurred many times. The chain joins TRBV20-1 to TRBJ2-7, with 9 bases lining up with TRBD2. V gave up 3 bases and J gave up 3 bases; unmatched junction bases: 6. The CDR3 spans 14 residues. Germline assignment: CDR1 DFQATT and CDR2 SNEGSKA (reference sequence). CDR3 sequence (DNA): TGCAGTGCTAGCTCTCTAGCGGGAAACTACGAGCAGTACTTC. It encodes CSASSLAGNYEQYF.

This clonotype was seen at least ten times. The chain joins TRBV28 to TRBJ1-1; D is ambiguous. The CDR3 is 15 amino acids. Per the germline V gene, CDR1 is MDHEN and CDR2 is SYDVKM. Trimming shortened V by 3 bases and J by 2 bases, and 13 bases separated the two germline ends. The DNA for the CDR3 is TGTGCCAGCAGTTTCGCCGGACCATCTAACACTGAAGCTTTCTTT. This translates into CASSFAGPSNTEAFF.

The CDR3 sequence: CASSLPPPGELFF. For the CDR3, the DNA is TGTGCCAGCAGCTTGCCCCCCCCCGGGGAGCTGTTTTTT. The V and J genes are TRBV7-2 and TRBJ2-2, with unresolved D. Germline V CDR1 and CDR2: SGHTA, FQGNSA. The CDR3 runs to 13 residues. V lost 3 bases and J lost 6, with 8 bases in between.

This clonotype was seen at least ten times. The genes are TRBV28 and TRBJ1-5, with 10 positions matching TRBD1. Per germline, CDR1 MDHEN and CDR2 SYDVKM. The CDR3 is 16 amino acids. The V and J ends lost 5 bases and 2 bases, in that order; junction bases with no gene match: 6. This CDR3 reads CASSPGTGDGNQPQHF. The CDR3 bases are TGTGCCAGCAGTCCCGGGACAGGGGACGGCAATCAGCCCCAGCATTTT.

The rearrangement uses TRBV5-8 and TRBJ2-7; perhaps D is TRBD1 or TRBD2 (5 bases each). Germline CDR1 SGHTS, CDR2 YDEGEE. V lost 3 bases to trimming and J lost 5 bases, with 18 bases between them. This CDR3 has 15 residues. The CDR3 sequence is CASSSGLEDGHEQYF. CDR3 nucleotide sequence: TGTGCCAGCAGCTCAGGGCTGGAGGATGGGCACGAGCAGTACTTC.

Ten or more counts support this clonotype. The CDR3 is CASSPPATGSGNTIYF. In DNA, the CDR3 is TGTGCCAGCTCACCACCTGCGACAGGGTCTGGAAACACCATATATTTT. The gene calls are TRBV18 and TRBJ1-3; 7 nucleotides align to TRBD1. Germline V gene data show CDR1 as KGHSH and CDR2 as LQKENI. The ends lost 0 bases at V and 1 base at J; junction bases unmatched: 3. CDR3 length: 16 amino acids.

This clonotype has ten or more counts. The chain combines TRBV5-1 with TRBJ1-4; D is unclear. CDR1 SGHRS and CDR2 YFSETQ come from the germline V gene. Trimming removed 4 bases from V and 4 bases from J, with 14 bases in between. This CDR3 has 15 amino acids. The CDR3 loop reads CASSLEGSFNEKLFF. CDR3 sequence (DNA): TGCGCCAGCAGCCTTGAGGGCAGCTTTAATGAAAAACTGTTTTTT.

There are many counts of this clonotype. This rearrangement joins TRBV28 to TRBJ2-7, with 9 nucleotides matching TRBD1. The CDR3 loop spans 16 amino acids. The V segment lost 2 bases and the J segment 4 bases; nucleotides outside the gene matches: 9. CDR1 and CDR2 from the germline V gene are MDHEN and SYDVKM. The CDR3 coding sequence is TGTGCCAGCAGTTTACAGCGTCCGACAGGGGGGTACGAGCAGTACTTC. This codes for CASSLQRPTGGYEQYF.